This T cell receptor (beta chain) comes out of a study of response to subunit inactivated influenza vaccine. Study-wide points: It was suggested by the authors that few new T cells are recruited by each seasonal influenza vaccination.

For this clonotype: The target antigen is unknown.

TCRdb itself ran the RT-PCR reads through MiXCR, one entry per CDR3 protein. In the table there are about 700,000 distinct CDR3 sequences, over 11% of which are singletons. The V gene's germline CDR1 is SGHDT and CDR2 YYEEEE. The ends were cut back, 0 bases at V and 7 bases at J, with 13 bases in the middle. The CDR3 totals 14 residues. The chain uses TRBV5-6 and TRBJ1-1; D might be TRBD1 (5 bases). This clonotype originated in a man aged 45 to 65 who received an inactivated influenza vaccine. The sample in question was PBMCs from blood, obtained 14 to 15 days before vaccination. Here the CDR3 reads CASSLEGNWNEAFF. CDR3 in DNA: TGTGCCAGCAGCTTGGAGGGGAACTGGAATGAAGCTTTCTTT.